Listed here are 15 T cell receptor beta chains from one sample, sequenced in a study of monozygotic twins with inflammatory bowel disease. From its re-call of the 5' RACE reads, TCRdb lists each CDR3 protein once, without DNA. The sample features fewer than 550,000 distinct CDR3 sequences, with 2.4% in its top ten. What was sequenced was blood. These receptors were taken from a human donor with ulcerative colitis or Crohn's disease, or a healthy co-twin of an affected twin (not recorded which).

Here the CDR3 reads CASSVQVNSYNEQFF. This chain links TRBV4-1 with TRBJ2-1; TCRdb's D gene call, TRBD1, goes unchecked for lack of DNA. This CDR3 has 15 amino acids. The germline CDR1 and CDR2 sequences are MGHRA and YSYEKL.

The genes are TRBV11-3 and TRBJ2-3; absent DNA, TCRdb's TRBD1 call cannot be checked. Per the germline V gene, CDR1 is SGHNT and CDR2 is YENEEA. The CDR3 covers 14 residues. The CDR3 loop reads CASSSRRGGDTQYF. The whole variable domain, remainder taken from reference TRBV11-3 and TRBJ2-3, is EAGVVQSPRYKIIEKKQPVAFWCNPISGHNTLYWYLQNLGQGPELLIRYENEEAVDDSQLPKDRFSAERLKGVDSTLKIQPAELGDSAVYLCASSSRRGGDTQYFGPGTRLTVL.

V usage is TRBV18 and J usage is TRBJ1-1. CDR1 is KGHSH, CDR2 LQKENI, per germline. The CDR3 is 13 amino acids. The CDR3 here is CASSPDLNTEAFF.

The rearrangement joins TRBV6-1 to TRBJ2-2. This CDR3 is built from 14 residues. CDR1 MNHNS and CDR2 SASEGT come from the germline V gene. The chain's CDR3 is CASSAQQNTGELFF.

The rearrangement links TRBV2 to TRBJ2-5; the D call of TRBD1 rests on TCRdb alone, since no DNA is present to check it. The germline CDR1 and CDR2 sequences are SNHLY and FYNNEI. The CDR3 is 14 residues long. CDR3 residues: CASSEPDRPATQYF.

This chain links TRBV11-2 with TRBJ2-1; TCRdb gives TRBD1 as the D gene, but with no DNA this cannot be confirmed. The germline CDR1 and CDR2 sequences are SGHAT and FQNNGV. This CDR3 has 20 amino acids. CDR3: CASSLRRQGALGSIYNEQFF.

This sequence joins TRBV6-2 or TRBV6-3 and TRBJ1-2. The CDR3 runs 14 residues. CDR1 is MNHEY, CDR2 SVGEGT, per germline. The CDR3 loop reads CASSYSGPIYGYTF.

The rearrangement links TRBV7-9 to TRBJ2-1; TCRdb picks TRBD1, but there is no DNA to check that call. The CDR3 spans 16 residues. Per germline, CDR1 SEHNR and CDR2 FQNEAQ (reference sequence). The CDR3 spells CASSLARPSGSNEQFF.

The rearrangement joins TRBV3-1 to TRBJ1-2; checking the TCRdb D call of TRBD1 is not possible without DNA. CDR3 length: 13 amino acids. Germline CDR1 and CDR2: LGHDT and YNNKEL (reference sequence). CDR3 residues: CASSPSGVGGYTF.

The chain employs TRBV12-3 or TRBV12-4 and TRBJ1-6. The CDR3 runs to 13 residues. Here the CDR3 reads CASSLWQNSPLHF.

This chain uses TRBV13 with TRBJ1-1. CDR1 and CDR2 (germline): PRHDT, FYEKMQ (reference sequence). The CDR3 is 15 residues long. The CDR3 region is CASSLLPWGTTEAFF.

The chain carries TRBV5-1 and TRBJ1-2; the D call from TCRdb, TRBD1, cannot be confirmed without DNA. CDR1 is SGHRS and CDR2 is YFSETQ in the germline V gene. The CDR3 is 13 residues long. CDR3 loop: CASSPDRVYGYTF.

The chain uses TRBV5-1 and TRBJ1-1. The V gene's germline CDR1 is SGHRS and CDR2 YFSETQ. The length of the CDR3 is 15 residues. CDR3 in amino acids: CASSLGSQQHTEAFF.

The V and J genes are TRBV15 and TRBJ1-5; TCRdb selects TRBD1, and the lack of DNA leaves this call unchecked. The CDR3 consists of 15 residues. Germline CDR1 and CDR2: LNHNV and YYDKDF (reference sequence). This CDR3 reads CATSRVQGKGQPQHF.

The V call is TRBV20-1, the J call TRBJ2-5; TCRdb indicates TRBD2, and absent DNA this call remains unverified. In germline, CDR1 is DFQATT, CDR2 SNEGSKA (reference sequence). This CDR3 is built from 14 residues. This CDR3 is CSAQSGGASETQYF.